Given below is one TCR beta chain in context. Deletions cut 4 bases from V and 0 bases from J, with 10 bases between. The germline CDR1 and CDR2 sequences are SGHRS and YFSETQ. The CDR3 length is 14 residues. This sample is drawn from a study of blood T cell repertoires in COVID-19. Background on the study: Researchers got acute and convalescent COVID-19 samples from the United States, Italy and Spain. PBMCs, B-cell-depleted T cells, or T cells were the source of the cDNA or gDNA that made up the material.

Sequenced by immunoSEQ multiplex PCR; TCRdb stores in-frame clones only, minus some. The sample contains 150,000 to 200,000 clones, approximately 87% of which appear only once. This receptor was identified in a man aged 40-55 years with active or convalescent COVID-19. The chain links TRBV5-1 to TRBJ1-2, with D maybe TRBD1 (5 bases). Sequenced material: peripheral blood. The CDR3 spells CASSPDSPNYGYTF. The CDR3 coding sequence is TGCGCCAGCAGCCCCGACAGCCCTAACTATGGCTACACCTTC.